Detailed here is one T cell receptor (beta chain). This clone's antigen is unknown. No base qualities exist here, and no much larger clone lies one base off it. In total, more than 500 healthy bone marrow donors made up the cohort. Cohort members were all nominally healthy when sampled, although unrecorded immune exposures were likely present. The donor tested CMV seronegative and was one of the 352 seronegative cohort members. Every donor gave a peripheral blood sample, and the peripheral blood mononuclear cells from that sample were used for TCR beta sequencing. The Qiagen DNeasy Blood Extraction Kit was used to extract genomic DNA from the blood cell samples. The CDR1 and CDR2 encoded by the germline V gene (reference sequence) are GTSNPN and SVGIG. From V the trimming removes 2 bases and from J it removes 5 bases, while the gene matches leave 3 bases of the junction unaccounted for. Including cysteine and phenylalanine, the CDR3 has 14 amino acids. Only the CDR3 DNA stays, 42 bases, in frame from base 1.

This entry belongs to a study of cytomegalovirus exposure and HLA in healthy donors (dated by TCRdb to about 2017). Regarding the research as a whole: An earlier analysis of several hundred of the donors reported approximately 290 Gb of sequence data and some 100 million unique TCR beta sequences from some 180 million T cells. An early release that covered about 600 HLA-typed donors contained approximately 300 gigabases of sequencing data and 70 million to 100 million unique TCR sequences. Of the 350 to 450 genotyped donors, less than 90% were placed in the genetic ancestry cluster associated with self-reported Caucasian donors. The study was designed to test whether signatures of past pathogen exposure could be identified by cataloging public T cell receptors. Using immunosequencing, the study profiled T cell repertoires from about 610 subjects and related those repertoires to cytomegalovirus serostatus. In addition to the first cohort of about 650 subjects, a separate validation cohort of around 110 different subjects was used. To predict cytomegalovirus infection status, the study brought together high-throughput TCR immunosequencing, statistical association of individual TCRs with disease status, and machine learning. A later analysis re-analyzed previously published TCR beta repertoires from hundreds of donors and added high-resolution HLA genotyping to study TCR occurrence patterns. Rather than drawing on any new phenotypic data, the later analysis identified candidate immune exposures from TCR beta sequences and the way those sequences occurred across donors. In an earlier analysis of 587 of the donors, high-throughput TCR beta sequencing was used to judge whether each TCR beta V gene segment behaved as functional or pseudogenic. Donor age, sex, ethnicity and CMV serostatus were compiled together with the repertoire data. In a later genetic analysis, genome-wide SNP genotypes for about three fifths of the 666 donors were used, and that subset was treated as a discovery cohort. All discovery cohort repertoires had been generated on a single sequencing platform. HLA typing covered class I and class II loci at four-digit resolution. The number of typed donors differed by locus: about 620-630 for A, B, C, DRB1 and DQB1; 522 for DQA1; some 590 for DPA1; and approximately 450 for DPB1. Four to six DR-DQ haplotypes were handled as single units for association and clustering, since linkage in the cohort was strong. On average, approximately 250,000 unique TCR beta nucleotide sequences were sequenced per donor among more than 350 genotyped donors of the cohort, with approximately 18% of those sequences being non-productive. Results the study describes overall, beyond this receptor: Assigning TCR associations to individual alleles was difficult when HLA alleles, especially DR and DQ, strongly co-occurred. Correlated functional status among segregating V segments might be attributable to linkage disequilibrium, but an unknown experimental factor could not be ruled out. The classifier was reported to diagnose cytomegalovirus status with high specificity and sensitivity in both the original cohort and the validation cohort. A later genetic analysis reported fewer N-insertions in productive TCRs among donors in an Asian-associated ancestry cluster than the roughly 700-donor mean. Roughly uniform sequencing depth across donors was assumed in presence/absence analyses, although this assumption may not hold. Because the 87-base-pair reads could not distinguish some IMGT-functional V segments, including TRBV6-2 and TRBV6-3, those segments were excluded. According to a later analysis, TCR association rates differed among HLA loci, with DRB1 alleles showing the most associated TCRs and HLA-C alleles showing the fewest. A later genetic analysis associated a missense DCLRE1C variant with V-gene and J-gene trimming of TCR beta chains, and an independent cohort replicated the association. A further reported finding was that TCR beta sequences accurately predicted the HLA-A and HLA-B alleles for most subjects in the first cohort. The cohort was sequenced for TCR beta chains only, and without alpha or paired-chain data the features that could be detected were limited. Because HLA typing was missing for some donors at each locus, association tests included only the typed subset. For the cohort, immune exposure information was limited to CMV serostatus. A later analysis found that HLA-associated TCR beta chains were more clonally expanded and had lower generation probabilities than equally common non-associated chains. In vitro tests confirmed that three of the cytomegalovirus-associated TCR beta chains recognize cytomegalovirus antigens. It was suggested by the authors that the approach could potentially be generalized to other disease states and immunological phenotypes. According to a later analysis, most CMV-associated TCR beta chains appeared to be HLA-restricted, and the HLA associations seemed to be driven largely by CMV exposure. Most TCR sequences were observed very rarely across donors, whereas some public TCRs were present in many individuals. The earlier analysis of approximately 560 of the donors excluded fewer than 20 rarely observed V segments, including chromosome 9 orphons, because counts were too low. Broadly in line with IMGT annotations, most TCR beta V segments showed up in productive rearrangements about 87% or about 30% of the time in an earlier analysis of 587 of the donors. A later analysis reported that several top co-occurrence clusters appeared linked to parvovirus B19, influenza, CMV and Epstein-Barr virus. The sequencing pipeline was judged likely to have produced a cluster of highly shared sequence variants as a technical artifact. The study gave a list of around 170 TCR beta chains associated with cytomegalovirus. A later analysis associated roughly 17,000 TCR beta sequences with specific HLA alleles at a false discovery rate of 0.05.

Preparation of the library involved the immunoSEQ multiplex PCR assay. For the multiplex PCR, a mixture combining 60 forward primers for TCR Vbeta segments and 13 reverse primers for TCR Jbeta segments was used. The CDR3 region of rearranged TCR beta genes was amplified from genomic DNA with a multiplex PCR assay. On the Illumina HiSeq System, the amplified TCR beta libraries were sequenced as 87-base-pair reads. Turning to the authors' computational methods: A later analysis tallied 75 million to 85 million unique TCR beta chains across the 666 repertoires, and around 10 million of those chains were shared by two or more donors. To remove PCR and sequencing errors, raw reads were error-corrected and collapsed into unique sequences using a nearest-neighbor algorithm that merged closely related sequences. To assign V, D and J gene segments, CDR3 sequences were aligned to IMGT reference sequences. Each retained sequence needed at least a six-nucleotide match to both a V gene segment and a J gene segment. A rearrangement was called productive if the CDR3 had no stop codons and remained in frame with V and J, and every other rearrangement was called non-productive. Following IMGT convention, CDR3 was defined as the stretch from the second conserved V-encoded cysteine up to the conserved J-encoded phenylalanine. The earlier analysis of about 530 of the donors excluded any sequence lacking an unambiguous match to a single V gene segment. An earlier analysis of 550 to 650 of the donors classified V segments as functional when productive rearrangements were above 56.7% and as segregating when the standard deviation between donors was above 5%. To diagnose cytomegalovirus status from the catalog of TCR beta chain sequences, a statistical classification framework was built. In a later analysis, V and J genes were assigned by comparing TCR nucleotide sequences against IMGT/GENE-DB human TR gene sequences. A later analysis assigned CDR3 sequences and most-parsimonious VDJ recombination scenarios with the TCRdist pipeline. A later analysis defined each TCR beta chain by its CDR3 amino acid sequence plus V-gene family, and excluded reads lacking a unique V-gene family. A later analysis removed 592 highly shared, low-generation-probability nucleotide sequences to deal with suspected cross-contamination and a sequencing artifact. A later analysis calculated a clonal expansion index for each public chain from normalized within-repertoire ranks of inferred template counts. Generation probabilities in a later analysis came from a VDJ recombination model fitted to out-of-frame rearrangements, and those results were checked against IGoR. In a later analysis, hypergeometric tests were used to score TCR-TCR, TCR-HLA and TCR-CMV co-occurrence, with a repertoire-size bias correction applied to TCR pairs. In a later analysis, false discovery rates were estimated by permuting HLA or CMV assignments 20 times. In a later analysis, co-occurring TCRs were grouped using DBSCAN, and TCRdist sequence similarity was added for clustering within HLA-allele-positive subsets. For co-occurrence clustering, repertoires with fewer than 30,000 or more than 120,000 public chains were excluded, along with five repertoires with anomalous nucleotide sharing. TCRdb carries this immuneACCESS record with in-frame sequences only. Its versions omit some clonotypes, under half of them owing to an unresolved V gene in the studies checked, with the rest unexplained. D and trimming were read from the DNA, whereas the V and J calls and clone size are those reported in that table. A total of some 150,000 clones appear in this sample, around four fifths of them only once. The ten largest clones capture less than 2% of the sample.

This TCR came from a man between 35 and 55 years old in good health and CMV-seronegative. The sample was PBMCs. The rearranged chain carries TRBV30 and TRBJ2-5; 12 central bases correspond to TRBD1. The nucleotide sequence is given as TGTGCCTGGAGTCGGGACAGGGGGCCGGAGACCCAGTACTTC. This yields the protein CAWSRDRGPETQYF.